The 6 T cell receptor beta chains in this list originate from one sample, sequenced in a study of T-cell reconstitution after alpha-beta-depleted transplantation in children. The library targeted TCRbeta and was prepared with unique molecular identifiers. Each CDR3 protein gets one entry after TCRdb re-called the PCR reads with MiXCR. The sample has nearly 350,000 distinct CDR3 sequences; about a sixth are singletons. The sample here was PBMCs, mostly from graft donor cells, taken 360 days after TCRalphabeta/CD19-depleted stem cell transplant. These receptors all stem from a male patient aged 2 to 9 who had a stem cell transplant for acute lymphoblastic leukemia, so the T cells may come from the graft donor.

This clonotype was seen more than once but under ten times. The chain couples TRBV7-9 to TRBJ2-5; D is unclear. The germline V gene encodes CDR1 SEHNR and CDR2 FQNEAQ (reference sequence). The CDR3 totals 12 residues. Trimming removed 2 bases at V and 4 bases at J, with 5 bases between. CDR3 bases: TGTGCCAGCAGCTTACCCCCAGAGACCCAGTACTTC. It is translated as CASSLPPETQYF.

In its sample, this clonotype was seen a few times. The J gene is TRBJ2-1, the V gene TRBV27; 12 nucleotides line up with TRBD2. V lost 7 bases, J lost 6 bases, and 16 bases stayed unmatched. Germline V lookup: CDR1 MNHEY, CDR2 SMNVEV (reference sequence). The CDR3 length is 18 residues. CDR3 loop: CASTKEPSGRGGPNEQFF. The CDR3, as DNA: TGTGCCAGCACCAAAGAGCCTAGCGGGAGGGGAGGGCCCAATGAGCAGTTCTTC.

This clonotype appeared a few times. The chain carries TRBV28 and TRBJ2-7; no definite D call. With 6 bases removed from V and 0 bases from J, the gap between germline ends came to 6 bases. The CDR3 runs to 12 residues. The germline V gene encodes CDR1 MDHEN and CDR2 SYDVKM. The DNA for the CDR3 is TGTGCCAGCAGGTCCTACTCCTACGAGCAGTACTTC. Amino acid sequence: CASRSYSYEQYF.

This clonotype came up many times. V is TRBV7-9 and J is TRBJ1-1, with TRBD1 as a possible D gene (5 bases). This CDR3 region has 12 residues. V shed 3 bases and J shed 7 bases, with 9 bases lying between them. CDR1 SEHNR and CDR2 FQNEAQ come from the germline V gene (reference sequence). CDR3 protein: CASSFGANEAFF. The DNA of the CDR3 is TGTGCCAGCAGCTTTGGGGCCAATGAAGCTTTCTTT.

V usage is TRBV4-3 and J usage is TRBJ2-7; 7 bases align to TRBD2. This CDR3 is 17 amino acids long. Looked up from germline, CDR1 is LGHNA and CDR2 is YSLEER. J lost 4 bases, V lost 0 bases, and 12 bases had no gene match. The CDR3 loop reads CASSQEVDGRLRYEQYF. DNA for the CDR3: TGCGCCAGCAGCCAAGAAGTAGACGGGAGGTTAAGGTACGAGCAGTACTTC.

This clonotype was counted only a few times. The chain links TRBV6-1 to TRBJ1-1; TRBD1 aligns across 7 bases. CDR1 and CDR2 from the germline V gene are MNHNS and SASEGT. Trimming took 6 bases from V and 7 from J; bases not matched to a gene: 8. The CDR3 covers 13 residues. CDR3: CASRRQGLDEAFF. CDR3 nucleotides: TGTGCCAGCAGACGACAGGGATTGGATGAAGCTTTCTTT.